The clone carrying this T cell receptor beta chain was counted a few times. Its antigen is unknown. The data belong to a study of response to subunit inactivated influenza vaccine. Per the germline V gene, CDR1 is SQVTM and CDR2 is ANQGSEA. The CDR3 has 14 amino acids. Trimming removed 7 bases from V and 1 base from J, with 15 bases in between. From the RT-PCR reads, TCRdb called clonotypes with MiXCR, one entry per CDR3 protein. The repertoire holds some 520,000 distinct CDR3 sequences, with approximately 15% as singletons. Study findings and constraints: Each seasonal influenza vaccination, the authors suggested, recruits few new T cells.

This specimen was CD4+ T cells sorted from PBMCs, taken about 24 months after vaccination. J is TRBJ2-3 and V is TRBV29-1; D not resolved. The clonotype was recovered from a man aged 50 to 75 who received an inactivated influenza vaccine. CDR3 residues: CSASQRQGTDTQYF. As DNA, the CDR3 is TGCAGCGCGAGTCAAAGGCAGGGCACAGATACGCAGTATTTT.